This TCR beta chain was profiled in a study of response to subunit inactivated influenza vaccine. The study, taken as a whole, reports: There was a suggestion from the authors that each seasonal influenza vaccination recruits few new T cells.

This clonotype was observed a handful of times. The antigen is unknown. One entry per CDR3 protein results from TCRdb running MiXCR on the RT-PCR reads. Counted here are a few hundred thousand distinct CDR3 sequences, about a fifth occurring once; the ten biggest clones make up roughly a tenth. The sequence came from a man aged 50 to 75 who received an inactivated influenza vaccine. The source material was PBMCs from blood, sampled about 19 months after vaccination.

The CDR3 DNA is TGTGCCAGCAGCCCAGACGGACAGTTTTATGGCTACACCTTC. Amino acid sequence: CASSPDGQFYGYTF. The rearrangement uses TRBV4-2 and TRBJ1-2, with D maybe TRBD1 (6 bases). The V gene lost 4 bases and the J gene lost 5 bases, with 14 bases spanning the gap. Germline CDR1 LGHNA, CDR2 YNFKEQ. The CDR3 has 14 residues.